These T cell receptor beta chains were read from a single sample in a study of cytomegalovirus exposure and HLA in healthy donors. Some clones are missing from TCRdb's copy, which holds only in-frame ones; the method was immunoSEQ multiplex PCR. The sample consists of some 150,000 clones, approximately 80% of them appearing once. Sequencing was done on a sample of PBMCs. These receptors were taken from a man under 40 in good health and CMV-seropositive. The CDR3 runs from the conserved cysteine through the conserved F or W. Fields, in order: V gene, J gene, clone size, D gene, CDR3 protein, CDR3 DNA. D genes are given only for firm matches. A row's size may be missing; if present it is once, few, many or a size class.

TRBV5-1	TRBJ2-3	.	TRBD2	CASSGLAERTDTQYF	TGCGCCAGCAGCGGCCTAGCGGAACGCACAGATACGCAGTATTTT
TRBV4-3	TRBJ1-3	.	.	CASSQEAGDGNTIYF	TGCGCCAGCAGCCAAGAGGCAGGGGATGGAAACACCATATATTTT
TRBV10-3	TRBJ1-6	.	TRBD1	CAISESVGQGNSPLHF	TGTGCCATCAGTGAGTCCGTCGGACAGGGTAATTCACCCCTCCACTTT
TRBV2	TRBJ2-3	.	.	CASWRVGTDTQYF	TGTGCCTCATGGAGGGTGGGCACAGATACGCAGTATTTT
TRBV6-6	TRBJ2-3	few	.	CASHAGTDTQYF	TGTGCCAGCCACGCGGGGACAGATACGCAGTATTTT
TRBV7-2	TRBJ2-7	.	.	CASSLSYGGHEQYF	TGTGCCAGCAGCTTAAGCTACGGGGGTCACGAGCAGTACTTC
TRBV19	TRBJ2-1	.	.	CASSIDGQNEQFF	TGTGCCAGTAGTATAGATGGGCAGAATGAGCAGTTCTTC
TRBV6-5	TRBJ1-1	.	.	CASSREGGTDTEAFF	TGTGCCAGCAGCCGCGAAGGGGGTACTGACACTGAAGCTTTCTTT
TRBV5-1	TRBJ1-5	few	.	CASRRSPYSNQPQHF	TGCGCCAGCAGGAGGAGCCCTTATAGCAATCAGCCCCAGCATTTT
TRBV28	TRBJ1-3	.	.	CASSDRSDSGNTIYF	TGTGCCAGCAGCGACAGAAGTGATTCTGGAAACACCATATATTTT
TRBV30	TRBJ2-7	.	TRBD1	CAWSNTGVEQYF	TGTGCCTGGAGCAATACAGGGGTTGAGCAGTACTTC
TRBV5-5	TRBJ2-2	.	TRBD1	CASSATGAGELFF	TGTGCCAGCAGCGCCACAGGGGCCGGGGAGCTGTTTTTT
TRBV5-4	TRBJ2-5	.	TRBD1	CASRSGTGGPRETQYF	TGTGCCAGCAGGTCCGGGACAGGGGGGCCCCGGGAGACCCAGTACTTC
TRBV18	TRBJ1-5	.	TRBD1	CASSSSPTGSNQPQHF	TGTGCCAGCTCATCTTCTCCGACAGGGAGCAATCAGCCCCAGCATTTT
TRBV20-1	TRBJ2-3	.	.	CSATGGYTQYF	TGCAGTGCTACCGGGGGTTATACGCAGTATTTT
TRBV7-9	TRBJ2-1	.	TRBD2	CASSLGASGGRNEQFF	TGTGCCAGCAGCTTAGGCGCTAGCGGGGGTCGCAATGAGCAGTTCTTC
TRBV9	TRBJ1-4	.	.	CASSVGGHSNEKLFF	TGTGCCAGCAGCGTAGGAGGACACTCCAATGAAAAACTGTTTTTT
TRBV4-2	TRBJ2-5	.	TRBD1	CASSQQGAAETQYF	TGTGCCAGCAGCCAACAGGGGGCCGCAGAGACCCAGTACTTC
TRBV5-4	TRBJ1-5	.	.	CASSFGDQPQHF	TGTGCCAGCAGCTTCGGGGATCAGCCCCAGCATTTT
TRBV28	TRBJ1-5	once	.	CASSTGQPNQPQHF	TGTGCCAGCAGCACAGGACAGCCCAATCAGCCCCAGCATTTT
TRBV27	TRBJ1-5	once	TRBD1	CASSLRPGQGGNQPQHF	TGTGCCAGCAGTTTAAGGCCGGGACAGGGTGGCAATCAGCCCCAGCATTTT
TRBV2	TRBJ1-5	few	TRBD1	CASSAPGQFSNQPQHF	TGTGCCAGCAGTGCCCCGGGACAGTTTAGCAATCAGCCCCAGCATTTT
TRBV30	TRBJ1-2	many	.	CAWNQVLTYGYTF	TGTGCCTGGAATCAGGTTCTGACCTATGGCTACACCTTC
TRBV11-3	TRBJ2-5	.	TRBD1	CASSQGAAETQYF	TGTGCCAGCAGCCAGGGGGCTGCGGAGACCCAGTACTTC
TRBV18	TRBJ2-7	.	.	CASSATEGGYEQYF	TGTGCCAGCTCAGCTACAGAGGGGGGGTACGAGCAGTACTTC
TRBV6-5	TRBJ1-1	many	.	CASSQGSRTEAFF	TGTGCCAGCAGCCAGGGGAGTCGGACTGAAGCTTTCTTT
TRBV7-2	TRBJ2-3	.	.	CASSLARGWTDTQYF	TGTGCCAGCAGCTTAGCGAGAGGATGGACAGATACGCAGTATTTT
TRBV7-2	TRBJ2-7	.	.	CASSLLGQGPYEQYF	TGTGCCAGCAGCTTATTAGGGCAGGGCCCCTACGAGCAGTACTTC
TRBV18	TRBJ2-3	.	TRBD1	CASLETGGVTQYF	TGTGCCAGCTTAGAGACAGGGGGTGTTACGCAGTATTTT